Presented here are 2 T cell receptor beta chains from one specimen sequenced in a study. TCRdb reanalysed the 5' RACE reads using MiXCR and keeps one entry per CDR3 protein. The table has tens of thousands of distinct CDR3 sequences, around a quarter seen once. Sample: tumor-infiltrating memory CD4+ T cells sorted from the breast tumor. Regarding subset: memory CD4+ T cells, CD4+CD45RO+CD25-. The receptors were gathered from a female donor with breast cancer.

There are a few counts of this clonotype. J is TRBJ1-2 and V is TRBV29-1, with D hard to call. Germline V gene data show CDR1 as SQVTM and CDR2 as ANQGSEA. V was clipped by 8 bases and J by 0 bases, with 7 bases between them. This CDR3 is built from 11 residues. The CDR3 reads CSLHTNYGYTF. The CDR3, as DNA: TGCAGCCTTCATACTAACTATGGCTACACCTTC.

This clonotype was detected once. Being one base from a much bigger clone, this may be a read error. The V call is TRBV7-2, the J call TRBJ2-3; 7 nucleotides align to TRBD1. CDR1 is SGHTA and CDR2 is FQGNSA in the germline V gene. This CDR3 has 17 amino acids. The ends lost 5 bases at V and 4 bases at J; junction bases unmatched: 15. The CDR3 spells CASSLPPGGSGPDTQYF. CDR3 in DNA: TGTGCCAGCAGCCTCCCCCCAGGGGGATCGGGGCCAGATACGCAGTATTTT.